The 4 T cell receptor beta chains in this list originate from one sample, sequenced in a study of blood T cell repertoires in COVID-19. Sequencing was performed with immunoSEQ multiplex PCR; in TCRdb, only in-frame clones are kept and a portion is missing. The sample lists about 23,000 clones; approximately 94% were seen once. Sequencing used peripheral blood. The receptors were sampled from a woman between 50 and 59 years old with active COVID-19.

The chain has TRBV11-2 and TRBJ2-3, with 7 nucleotides matching TRBD1. J lost 8 bases, V lost 5 bases, and 13 bases had no gene match. The CDR3 is 15 residues long. The germline V gene encodes CDR1 SGHAT and CDR2 FQNNGV. The CDR3 region is CASSGGQSGRGTQYF. CDR3 DNA: TGTGCCAGCAGCGGGGGACAGTCGGGTCGGGGTACGCAGTATTTT.

The rearrangement joins TRBV29-1 to TRBJ2-3, with no clear D. The CDR3 runs to 11 residues. V was clipped by 6 bases and J by 2 bases, with 6 bases between them. The V gene's germline CDR1 is SQVTM and CDR2 ANQGSEA. The CDR3 loop reads CSVIVTDTQYF. DNA for the CDR3: TGCAGCGTCATTGTCACAGATACGCAGTATTTT.

The rearrangement uses TRBV3-1 (or the pseudogene TRBV3-2) and TRBJ1-5; 8 nucleotides agree with TRBD1. CDR3 length: 15 residues. Trimming removed 5 bases from V and 7 bases from J; junction bases left unmatched: 10. Germline V gene data show CDR1 as LGHDT and CDR2 as YNNKEL (reference sequence). The CDR3 spells CASSSDRAGGQPQHF. In nucleotides, the CDR3 is TGTGCCAGCAGCTCGGACAGGGCTGGAGGACAGCCCCAGCATTTT.

V is TRBV19 and J is TRBJ1-3; D ambiguous. Germline loops: CDR1 LNHDA, CDR2 SQIVND (reference sequence). V was cut by 5 bases and J by 0 bases, with 11 bases left in between. The CDR3 contains 15 residues. The CDR3 bases are TGTGCCAGTAGTTCCGCCGCGAGCTCTGGAAACACCATATATTTT. Its protein product is CASSSAASSGNTIYF. Combining the CDR3 with reference TRBV19 and TRBJ1-3 gives the whole variable domain DGGITQSPKYLFRKEGQNVTLSCEQNLNHDAMYWYRQDPGQGLRLIYYSQIVNDFQKGDIAEGYSVSREKKESFPLTVTSAQKNPTAFYLCASSSAASSGNTIYFGEGSWLTVV.